The source of this T cell receptor beta chain is a study of blood T cell repertoires in COVID-19. Study-wide background: T cells, B-cell-depleted T cells, or PBMCs provided the cDNA or gDNA that served as material.

Authors' methods: Nucleated cell number was recorded as an estimate derived from reference gene primer amplification. Sequenced by immunoSEQ multiplex PCR; TCRdb stores in-frame clones only, minus some. V and J calls plus clone size are reproduced from that table; the DNA served to infer D and trimming. Among about 97,000 clones listed, 60% to 80% were seen once. Germline values: CDR1 SEHNR, CDR2 FQNEAQ (reference sequence). Losses at the gene ends were 4 bases for V and 3 bases for J; bases not matched to a gene: 13. This CDR3 region has 17 residues. The rearrangement uses TRBV7-9 and TRBJ2-7; 9 positions agree with TRBD1. The TCR originated in a man aged 55 to 70 with active or convalescent COVID-19. Specimen: peripheral blood. CDR3 in amino acids: CASSSFPSDRGRYEQYF. Here the CDR3 DNA reads TGTGCCAGCAGCTCATTCCCCTCGGACAGGGGCCGCTACGAGCAGTACTTC.